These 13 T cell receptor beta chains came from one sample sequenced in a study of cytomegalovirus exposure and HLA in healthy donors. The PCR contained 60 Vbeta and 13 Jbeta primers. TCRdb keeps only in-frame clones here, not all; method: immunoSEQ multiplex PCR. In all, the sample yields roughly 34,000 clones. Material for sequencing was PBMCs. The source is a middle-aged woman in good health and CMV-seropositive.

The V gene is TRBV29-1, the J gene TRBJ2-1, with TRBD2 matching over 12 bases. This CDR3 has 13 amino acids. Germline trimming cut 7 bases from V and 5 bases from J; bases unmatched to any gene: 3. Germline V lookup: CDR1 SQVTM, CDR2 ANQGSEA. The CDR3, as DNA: TGCAGCGCACGGACTAGCGGGGACAATGAGCAGTTCTTC. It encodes CSARTSGDNEQFF.

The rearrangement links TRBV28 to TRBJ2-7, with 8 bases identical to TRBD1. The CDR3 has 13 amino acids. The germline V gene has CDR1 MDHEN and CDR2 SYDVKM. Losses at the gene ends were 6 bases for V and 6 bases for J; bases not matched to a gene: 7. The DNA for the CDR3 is TGTGCCAGCAGAACGACAGGGGATAGCGAGCAGTACTTC. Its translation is CASRTTGDSEQYF. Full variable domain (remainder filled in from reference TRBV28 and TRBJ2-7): DVKVTQSSRYLVKRTGEKVFLECVQDMDHENMFWYRQDPGLGLRLIYFSYDVKMKEKGDIPEGYSVSREKKERFSLILESASTNQTSMYLCASRTTGDSEQYFGPGTRLTVT.

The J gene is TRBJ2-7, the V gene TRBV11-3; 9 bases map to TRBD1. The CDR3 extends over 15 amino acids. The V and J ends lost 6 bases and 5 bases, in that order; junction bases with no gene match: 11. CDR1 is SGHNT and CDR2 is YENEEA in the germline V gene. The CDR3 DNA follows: TGTGCCAGCAGTCTCGCCGGGACAGGGCAACACGAGCAGTACTTC. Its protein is CASSLAGTGQHEQYF. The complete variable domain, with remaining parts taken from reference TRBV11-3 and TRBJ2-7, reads EAGVVQSPRYKIIEKKQPVAFWCNPISGHNTLYWYLQNLGQGPELLIRYENEEAVDDSQLPKDRFSAERLKGVDSTLKIQPAELGDSAVYLCASSLAGTGQHEQYFGPGTRLTVT.

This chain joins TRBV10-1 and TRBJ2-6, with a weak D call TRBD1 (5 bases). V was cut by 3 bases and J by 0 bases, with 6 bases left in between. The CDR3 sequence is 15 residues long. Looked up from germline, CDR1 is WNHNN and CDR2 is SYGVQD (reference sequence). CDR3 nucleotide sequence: TGCGCCAGCAGTGATGACAGCTCTGGGGCCAACGTCCTGACTTTC. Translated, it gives CASSDDSSGANVLTF.

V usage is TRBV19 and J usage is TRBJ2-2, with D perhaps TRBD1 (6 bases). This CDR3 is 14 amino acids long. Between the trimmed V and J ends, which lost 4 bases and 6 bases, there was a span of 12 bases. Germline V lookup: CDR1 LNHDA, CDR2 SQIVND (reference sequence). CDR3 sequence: CASSTGVISGELFF. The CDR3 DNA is TGTGCCAGTAGTACAGGGGTTATATCCGGGGAGCTGTTTTTT.

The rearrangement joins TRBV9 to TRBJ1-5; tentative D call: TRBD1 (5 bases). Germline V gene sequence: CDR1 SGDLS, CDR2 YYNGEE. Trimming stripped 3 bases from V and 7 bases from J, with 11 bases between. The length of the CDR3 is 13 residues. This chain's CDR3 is CASSADSYQPQHF. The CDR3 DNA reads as TGTGCCAGCAGCGCTGACAGTTACCAGCCCCAGCATTTT. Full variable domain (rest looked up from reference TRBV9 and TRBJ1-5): DSGVTQTPKHLITATGQRVTLRCSPRSGDLSVYWYQQSLDQGLQFLIQYYNGEERAKGNILERFSAQQFPDLHSELNLSSLELGDSALYFCASSADSYQPQHFGDGTRLSIL.

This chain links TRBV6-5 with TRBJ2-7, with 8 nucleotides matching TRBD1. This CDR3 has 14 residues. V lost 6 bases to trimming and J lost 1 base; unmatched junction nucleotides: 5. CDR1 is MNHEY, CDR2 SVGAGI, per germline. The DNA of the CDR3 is TGTGCCAGCAGCTACCGGACAGGGTCCTACGAGCAGTACTTC. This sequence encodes CASSYRTGSYEQYF.

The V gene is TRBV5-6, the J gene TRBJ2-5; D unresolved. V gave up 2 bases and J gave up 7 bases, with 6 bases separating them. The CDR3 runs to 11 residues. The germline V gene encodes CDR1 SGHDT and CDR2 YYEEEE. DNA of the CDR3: TGTGCCAGCAGCTTACGGTCGACCCAGTACTTC. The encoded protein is CASSLRSTQYF. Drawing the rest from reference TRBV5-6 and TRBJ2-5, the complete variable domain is DAGVTQSPTHLIKTRGQQVTLRCSPKSGHDTVSWYQQALGQGPQFIFQYYEEEERQRGNFPDRFSGHQFPNYSSELNVNALLLGDSALYLCASSLRSTQYFGPGTRLLVL.

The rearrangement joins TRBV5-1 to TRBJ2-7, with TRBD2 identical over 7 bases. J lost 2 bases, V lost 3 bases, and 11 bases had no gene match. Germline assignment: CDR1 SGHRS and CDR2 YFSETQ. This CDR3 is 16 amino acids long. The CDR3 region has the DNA TGCGCCAGCAGCTATACCTTCAGGGACTACGCCTACGAGCAGTACTTC. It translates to CASSYTFRDYAYEQYF. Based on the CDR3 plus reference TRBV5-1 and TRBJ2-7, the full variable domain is KAGVTQTPRYLIKTRGQQVTLSCSPISGHRSVSWYQQTPGQGLQFLFEYFSETQRNKGNFPGRFSGRQFSNSRSEMNVSTLELGDSALYLCASSYTFRDYAYEQYFGPGTRLTVT.

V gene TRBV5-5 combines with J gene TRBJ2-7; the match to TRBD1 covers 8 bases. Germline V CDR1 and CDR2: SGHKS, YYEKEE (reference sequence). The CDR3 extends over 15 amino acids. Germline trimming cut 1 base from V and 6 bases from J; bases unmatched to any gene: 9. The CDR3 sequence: CASSLRGTGRFEQYF. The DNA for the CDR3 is TGTGCCAGCAGCTTGAGGGGGACAGGAAGGTTCGAGCAGTACTTC.

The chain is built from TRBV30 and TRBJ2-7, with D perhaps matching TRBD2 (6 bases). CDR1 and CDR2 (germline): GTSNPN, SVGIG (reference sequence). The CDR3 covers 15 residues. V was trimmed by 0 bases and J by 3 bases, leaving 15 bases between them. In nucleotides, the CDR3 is TGTGCCTGGAGTGTACCGGGTAGCGGATACTACGAGCAGTACTTC. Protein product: CAWSVPGSGYYEQYF.

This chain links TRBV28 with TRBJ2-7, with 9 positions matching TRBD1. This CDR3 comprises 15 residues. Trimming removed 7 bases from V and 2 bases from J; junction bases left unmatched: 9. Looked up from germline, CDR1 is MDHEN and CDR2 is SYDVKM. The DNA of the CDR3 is TGTGCCAGCAACCCAACAGGGGGCTATACCTACGAGCAGTACTTC. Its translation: CASNPTGGYTYEQYF. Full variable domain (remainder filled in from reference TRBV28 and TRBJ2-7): DVKVTQSSRYLVKRTGEKVFLECVQDMDHENMFWYRQDPGLGLRLIYFSYDVKMKEKGDIPEGYSVSREKKERFSLILESASTNQTSMYLCASNPTGGYTYEQYFGPGTRLTVT.

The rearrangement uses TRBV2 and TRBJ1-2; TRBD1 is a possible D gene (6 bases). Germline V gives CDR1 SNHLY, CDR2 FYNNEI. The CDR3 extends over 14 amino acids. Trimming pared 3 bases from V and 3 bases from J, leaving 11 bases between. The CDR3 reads CASSESGVYYGYTF. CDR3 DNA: TGTGCCAGCAGTGAGTCAGGGGTTTACTATGGCTACACCTTC.